What follows are 10 T cell receptor beta chains derived from one specimen sequenced in a study of cytomegalovirus exposure and HLA in healthy donors. Primers: 60 Vbeta forward and 13 Jbeta reverse. Profiling relied on immunoSEQ multiplex PCR, and the TCRdb table lists in-frame clones only, not all of them. The sample has about 200,000 clones, over 65% seen once; the top ten hold nearly 3%. The sequenced sample was PBMCs. Receptors were obtained from a woman aged 30 to 39 in good health and CMV-seronegative.

The sample holds a few counts of this clone. This chain connects TRBV4-2 to TRBJ2-5; 15 bases are a match to TRBD2. V shed 4 bases and J 2 bases; nucleotides not matched to a gene: 5. The CDR3 loop spans 17 amino acids. CDR1 and CDR2 from the germline V gene are LGHNA and YNFKEQ. The CDR3 protein is CASSPYGTSGGQETQYF. For the CDR3, the DNA is TGTGCCAGCAGCCCCTACGGGACTAGCGGGGGGCAAGAGACCCAGTACTTC.

V and J are TRBV14 and TRBJ1-6; D is unclear. The V gene lost 0 bases and the J gene lost 8 bases, with 8 bases spanning the gap. The CDR3 is made up of 14 amino acids. Per the germline V gene, CDR1 is SGHDN and CDR2 is FVKESK. The CDR3 DNA reads as TGTGCCAGCAGCCAAGATAGTTGGTATTCACCCCTCCACTTT. Amino acid sequence: CASSQDSWYSPLHF.

The chain has TRBV12-5 and TRBJ2-7; TRBD1 agrees at 7 bases. The germline V gene encodes CDR1 LGHNT and CDR2 FRNRAP. The CDR3 sequence is 15 residues long. Unmatched junction bases numbered 15, after V lost 8 bases and J lost 5 bases. The CDR3 coding sequence is TGTGCTAGTCGCTTTAGAGGGGGCCAAGAGGACGAGCAGTACTTC. It codes for CASRFRGGQEDEQYF.

V and J are TRBV28 and TRBJ2-3; 7 positions match TRBD2. The CDR3 runs to 16 residues. The germline CDR1 and CDR2 sequences are MDHEN and SYDVKM. With 6 bases clipped from V and 1 base from J, the junction kept 10 bases outside the gene matches. In DNA form, the CDR3 reads TGTGCCAGCAGATCCCGGACTAGGTTCGGCACAGATACGCAGTATTTT. The encoded protein is CASRSRTRFGTDTQYF.

This clone occurred a few times. The V call is TRBV6-6, the J call TRBJ1-1, with a weak D call TRBD1 (6 bases). Deletions cut 5 bases from V and 1 base from J, with 11 bases between. Germline lookup yields CDR1 MNHNY and CDR2 SVGAGI (reference sequence). The CDR3 length is 14 residues. CDR3 in amino acids: CASSRTRGNTEAFF. CDR3 in DNA: TGTGCCAGCAGTCGTACCAGGGGGAACACTGAAGCTTTCTTT.

V and J are TRBV6-1 and TRBJ2-3, with TRBD1 identical over 7 bases. The J segment lost 1 base and the V segment lost 6 bases, leaving 4 bases of the junction unmatched. The CDR3 loop spans 14 amino acids. Per the germline V gene, CDR1 is MNHNS and CDR2 is SASEGT. The CDR3 loop reads CASRIDRGTDTQYF. CDR3 DNA sequence: TGTGCCAGCAGGATAGACAGGGGCACAGATACGCAGTATTTT.

The chain has TRBV6-4 and TRBJ1-1; 8 bases match TRBD1. Germline CDR1 MRHNA, CDR2 SNTAGT. Germline trimming cut 6 bases from V and 4 bases from J; bases unmatched to any gene: 4. The CDR3 length is 13 residues. The CDR3 region is CASSRTGRTEAFF. In nucleotides, the CDR3 is TGTGCCAGCAGCCGGACAGGGCGCACTGAAGCTTTCTTT.

This sequence joins TRBV5-6 and TRBJ2-3; a weak D match, TRBD1 (5 bases). CDR3 size: 17 residues. The V end was cut by 4 bases, the J end by 1 base, with 19 bases between. Germline V lookup: CDR1 SGHDT, CDR2 YYEEEE. CDR3 nucleotides: TGTGCCAGCAGCGGATTATCGACTCGACAGCGCACAGATACGCAGTATTTT. Protein: CASSGLSTRQRTDTQYF.

V and J are TRBV29-1 and TRBJ1-1; 10 bases agree with TRBD1. The V gene's germline CDR1 is SQVTM and CDR2 ANQGSEA. This CDR3 is 13 amino acids long. V dropped 6 bases and J dropped 5; count of bases not matched to a gene: 6. CDR3 coding DNA: TGCAGCGTAACGACAGGGGGCGATACTGAAGCTTTCTTT. It translates to CSVTTGGDTEAFF.

The chain has TRBV5-1 and TRBJ2-5; D call uncertain. Trimming took off 1 base at V and 2 bases at J, with 6 bases between the two ends. The length of the CDR3 is 13 residues. Per the germline V gene, CDR1 is SGHRS and CDR2 is YFSETQ. The CDR3 nucleotides are TGCGCCAGCAGCTTGCGCAGGCAAGAGACCCAGTACTTC. Translated, it gives CASSLRRQETQYF.